A selection of T cell receptor beta chains follows, all from one sample in a study of cytomegalovirus exposure and HLA in healthy donors. Clones were read by immunoSEQ multiplex PCR, and TCRdb kept only the in-frame ones, dropping some. The data show some 180,000 clones, approximately 80% seen once. Sequencing was performed on PBMCs. The receptors were sampled from a woman in her 30s in good health and CMV-seropositive. The CDR3 runs from the conserved cysteine through the conserved F or W. D genes are given only for firm matches. Clone size appears in some rows only: once, few, many, or a class for an expanded clone.

V gene: TRBV6-6; J gene: TRBJ1-1; clone size: once; D gene: .; CDR3 DNA: TGTGCCACCGGTGGGGGGGCCCTGGCTGAAGCTTTCTTT; CDR3 protein: CATGGGALAEAFF
V gene: TRBV2; J gene: TRBJ1-4; clone size: .; D gene: .; CDR3 DNA: TGTGCCAGCAGTGAGGACTCTGCAACTAATGAAAAACTGTTTTTT; CDR3 protein: CASSEDSATNEKLFF
V gene: TRBV7-6; J gene: TRBJ1-1; clone size: .; D gene: .; CDR3 DNA: TGTGCCAGCAGCTTAGAGGGAGGGGCGGAAGCTTTCTTT; CDR3 protein: CASSLEGGAEAFF
V gene: TRBV10-3; J gene: TRBJ2-7; clone size: .; D gene: TRBD2; CDR3 DNA: TGTGCCATCAGTGATCGAAAGGCGGGAGATCTCTACGAGCAGTACTTC; CDR3 protein: CAISDRKAGDLYEQYF
V gene: TRBV6-6; J gene: TRBJ1-2; clone size: .; D gene: TRBD1; CDR3 DNA: TGTGCCAGCAGTGAGGACCGGGACAGGGTCGAGGGCTACACCTTC; CDR3 protein: CASSEDRDRVEGYTF
V gene: TRBV6-6; J gene: TRBJ2-7; clone size: .; D gene: .; CDR3 DNA: TGTGCCAGCAGTTACGATTCGAGGGCGAGCTCCTACGAGCGGTACTTC; CDR3 protein: CASSYDSRASSYERYF
V gene: TRBV5-6; J gene: TRBJ1-2; clone size: .; D gene: .; CDR3 DNA: TGTGCCAGCAGCTTGGCAGGGCCCGGCTACACCTTC; CDR3 protein: CASSLAGPGYTF
V gene: TRBV11-3; J gene: TRBJ2-7; clone size: .; D gene: .; CDR3 DNA: TGTGCCAGCAGCTCAAGCGGAGCTTACGAGCAGTACTTC; CDR3 protein: CASSSSGAYEQYF
V gene: TRBV30; J gene: TRBJ1-1; clone size: .; D gene: .; CDR3 DNA: TGTGCCTGGAGTAGAGAGACTGAAGCTTTCTTT; CDR3 protein: CAWSRETEAFF
V gene: TRBV29-1; J gene: TRBJ2-7; clone size: few; D gene: .; CDR3 DNA: TGCAGCTTCCATGGGGGGGCGGGGGAGCAGTACTTC; CDR3 protein: CSFHGGAGEQYF
V gene: TRBV19; J gene: TRBJ2-3; clone size: .; D gene: .; CDR3 DNA: TGTGCCAGTAGTAAATCGACAGCCAAGGGCGCAGATACGCAGTATTTT; CDR3 protein: CASSKSTAKGADTQYF
V gene: TRBV28; J gene: TRBJ1-2; clone size: .; D gene: .; CDR3 DNA: TGTGCCAGCAGTTTAAGGGGCCCACGTCGCGGCTACACCTTC; CDR3 protein: CASSLRGPRRGYTF
V gene: TRBV5-1; J gene: TRBJ2-6; clone size: .; D gene: TRBD1; CDR3 DNA: TGCGCCAGCAGCAAGGGGACAGCTGGGGCCAACGTCCTGACTTTC; CDR3 protein: CASSKGTAGANVLTF
V gene: TRBV6-6; J gene: TRBJ1-5; clone size: .; D gene: .; CDR3 DNA: TGTGCCAGCAGTTACAACAGGGATCAGCCCCAGCATTTT; CDR3 protein: CASSYNRDQPQHF
V gene: TRBV5-6; J gene: TRBJ2-3; clone size: .; D gene: TRBD2; CDR3 DNA: TGTGCCAGCAGCCCGGGACTAGCGGGAGTAACAGATACGCAGTATTTT; CDR3 protein: CASSPGLAGVTDTQYF
V gene: TRBV28; J gene: TRBJ2-2; clone size: .; D gene: TRBD2; CDR3 DNA: TGTGCCAGCAGTGGACTAGCGGGGGGGGAGAACACCGGGGAGCTGTTTTTT; CDR3 protein: CASSGLAGGENTGELFF
V gene: TRBV25-1; J gene: TRBJ1-6; clone size: once; D gene: TRBD1; CDR3 DNA: TGTGCCAGCAGTGGGTCTGGACAGGGTAACTATAATTCACCCCTCCACTTT; CDR3 protein: CASSGSGQGNYNSPLHF
V gene: TRBV4-2; J gene: TRBJ2-3; clone size: .; D gene: TRBD1; CDR3 DNA: TGTGCCAGCAGCCAGCAGACAGGGTCAGGCACAGATACGCAGTATTTT; CDR3 protein: CASSQQTGSGTDTQYF
V gene: TRBV5-1; J gene: TRBJ2-7; clone size: once; D gene: TRBD1; CDR3 DNA: TGCGCCAGCAGCGATCGGACAGGGCCCTACGAGCAGTACTTC; CDR3 protein: CASSDRTGPYEQYF
V gene: TRBV11-2; J gene: TRBJ2-7; clone size: .; D gene: TRBD1; CDR3 DNA: TGTGCCAGCAGCTTAAGTTGGGGACAGAACTTAGACTACGAGCAGTACTTC; CDR3 protein: CASSLSWGQNLDYEQYF
V gene: TRBV28; J gene: TRBJ1-1; clone size: .; D gene: .; CDR3 DNA: TGTGCCAGCAGTTTAACACGGGATAACACTGAAGCTTTCTTT; CDR3 protein: CASSLTRDNTEAFF
V gene: TRBV7-9; J gene: TRBJ2-1; clone size: .; D gene: TRBD2; CDR3 DNA: TGTGCCAGCAGGTCGGGACTAGCGATGAATGAGCAGTTCTTC; CDR3 protein: CASRSGLAMNEQFF
V gene: TRBV28; J gene: TRBJ2-7; clone size: few; D gene: TRBD1; CDR3 DNA: TGTGCCAGTACTACAGGGGCGTACGAGCAGTACTTC; CDR3 protein: CASTTGAYEQYF
V gene: TRBV30; J gene: TRBJ2-5; clone size: .; D gene: .; CDR3 DNA: TGTGCCTGGAGCGGACAGATCCAAGAGACCCAGTACTTC; CDR3 protein: CAWSGQIQETQYF
V gene: TRBV12-5; J gene: TRBJ2-5; clone size: .; D gene: TRBD2; CDR3 DNA: TGTGCTAGTGGCGGACCGGGACTAGCGGGAGAAAGGACCCAGTACTTC; CDR3 protein: CASGGPGLAGERTQYF
V gene: TRBV5-6; J gene: TRBJ2-5; clone size: .; D gene: .; CDR3 DNA: TGTGCCAGCTCCGCGGGGGCAGAGGAGACCCAGTACTTC; CDR3 protein: CASSAGAEETQYF
V gene: TRBV5-5; J gene: TRBJ2-3; clone size: once; D gene: .; CDR3 DNA: TGTGCCAGCAGCTTCGTGCGGGGCACAGATACGCAGTATTTT; CDR3 protein: CASSFVRGTDTQYF
V gene: TRBV7-2; J gene: TRBJ2-3; clone size: .; D gene: .; CDR3 DNA: TGTGCCAGCAGCTTAGGTTACAGGGAAGCCCCAACAGATACGCAGTATTTT; CDR3 protein: CASSLGYREAPTDTQYF
V gene: TRBV13; J gene: TRBJ2-2; clone size: .; D gene: .; CDR3 DNA: TGTGCCAGCAGACGTCTTGCAGGGTCCACCGGGGAGCTGTTTTTT; CDR3 protein: CASRRLAGSTGELFF
V gene: TRBV2; J gene: TRBJ2-2; clone size: few; D gene: TRBD2; CDR3 DNA: TGTGCCAGCAGTGGGACTAGCGGGGGACAAGACACCGGGGAGCTGTTTTTT; CDR3 protein: CASSGTSGGQDTGELFF
V gene: TRBV7-2; J gene: TRBJ2-2; clone size: once; D gene: TRBD2; CDR3 DNA: TGTGCCAGCAGTTTAGGACTAGCGGGATATGGGGAGCTGTTTTTT; CDR3 protein: CASSLGLAGYGELFF
V gene: TRBV4-2; J gene: TRBJ1-2; clone size: .; D gene: .; CDR3 DNA: TGTGCCAGCAGCCAAGGAGAGGTGGGGAGGGATGGCTACACCTTC; CDR3 protein: CASSQGEVGRDGYTF
V gene: TRBV5-1; J gene: TRBJ2-6; clone size: .; D gene: .; CDR3 DNA: TGCGCCAGCAGCTCCGCTAGCTCCGGGGCCAACGTCCTGACTTTC; CDR3 protein: CASSSASSGANVLTF
V gene: TRBV11-2; J gene: TRBJ2-3; clone size: .; D gene: .; CDR3 DNA: TGTGCCAGCAGCTTAGATGTCGGGATGACAGATACGCAGTATTTT; CDR3 protein: CASSLDVGMTDTQYF
V gene: TRBV7-2; J gene: TRBJ2-7; clone size: once; D gene: TRBD1; CDR3 DNA: TGTGCCAGCAGCATCGGACAGGCAGCCTACGAGCAGTACTTC; CDR3 protein: CASSIGQAAYEQYF
V gene: TRBV7-8; J gene: TRBJ2-1; clone size: .; D gene: TRBD2; CDR3 DNA: TGTGCCAGCAGTCCGACTAGCGGTGAGCAGTTCTTC; CDR3 protein: CASSPTSGEQFF
V gene: TRBV6-4; J gene: TRBJ2-3; clone size: many; D gene: .; CDR3 DNA: TGTGCCAGCAGTGGGTCAGGGTCCACAGATACGCAGTATTTT; CDR3 protein: CASSGSGSTDTQYF
V gene: TRBV7-9; J gene: TRBJ1-5; clone size: .; D gene: .; CDR3 DNA: TGTGCCAGCACCTTCGTCGACCCCAGGGGAGTAGAACAGCCCCAGCATTTT; CDR3 protein: CASTFVDPRGVEQPQHF
V gene: TRBV6-1; J gene: TRBJ2-4; clone size: .; D gene: TRBD1; CDR3 DNA: TGTGCCAGCAGTGAAACCGGGACAGGGGGCAAAAACATTCAGTACTTC; CDR3 protein: CASSETGTGGKNIQYF
V gene: TRBV5-1; J gene: TRBJ2-2; clone size: once; D gene: .; CDR3 DNA: TGCGCCAGCAGCCAACCAACTACCGGGGAGCTGTTTTTT; CDR3 protein: CASSQPTTGELFF
V gene: TRBV27; J gene: TRBJ2-1; clone size: .; D gene: TRBD2; CDR3 DNA: TGTGCCAGCAGTTCCCGACTAGCGGGCGAGGGTGAGCAGTTCTTC; CDR3 protein: CASSSRLAGEGEQFF
V gene: TRBV19; J gene: TRBJ2-3; clone size: .; D gene: .; CDR3 DNA: TGTGCCAGTAGTATACAGGGAATGTCAGATACGCAGTATTTT; CDR3 protein: CASSIQGMSDTQYF
V gene: TRBV15; J gene: TRBJ2-7; clone size: .; D gene: .; CDR3 DNA: TGTGCCACCAGCAGAGGGAGGGGCGAGGTATCCTACTCCTACGAGCAGTACTTC; CDR3 protein: CATSRGRGEVSYSYEQYF
V gene: TRBV13; J gene: TRBJ2-1; clone size: .; D gene: .; CDR3 DNA: TGTGCCAGCAGCTCCCACAGGACCCTTTACAATGAGCAGTTCTTC; CDR3 protein: CASSSHRTLYNEQFF
V gene: TRBV7-9; J gene: TRBJ2-1; clone size: .; D gene: TRBD1; CDR3 DNA: TGTGCCAGCAGCTTCGGGACAGCCTACAATGAGCAGTTCTTC; CDR3 protein: CASSFGTAYNEQFF
V gene: TRBV7-9; J gene: TRBJ2-3; clone size: .; D gene: .; CDR3 DNA: TGTGCCAGCAGCCAAATTAGAGCAGATACGCAGTATTTT; CDR3 protein: CASSQIRADTQYF
V gene: TRBV20-1; J gene: TRBJ1-1; clone size: .; D gene: .; CDR3 DNA: TGCAGTGCTAGCCGACAGGTGGAAGCTTTCTTT; CDR3 protein: CSASRQVEAFF
V gene: TRBV2; J gene: TRBJ2-7; clone size: .; D gene: .; CDR3 DNA: TGTGCGAGCCAAGGAGGGGGCGACGAGCAGTACTTC; CDR3 protein: CASQGGGDEQYF
V gene: TRBV6-1; J gene: TRBJ1-3; clone size: .; D gene: .; CDR3 DNA: TGTGCCAGCAGTGAAATTAGGGGTTACACTGGAAACACCATATATTTT; CDR3 protein: CASSEIRGYTGNTIYF
V gene: TRBV6-5; J gene: TRBJ1-1; clone size: .; D gene: .; CDR3 DNA: TGTGCCAGCAGTTTACGCGTGGGGGGAAACACTGAAGCTTTCTTT; CDR3 protein: CASSLRVGGNTEAFF
V gene: TRBV14; J gene: TRBJ2-5; clone size: .; D gene: .; CDR3 DNA: TGTGCCAGCAGCCGGCGGCCAAGAGGGTTCCAAGAGACCCAGTACTTC; CDR3 protein: CASSRRPRGFQETQYF
V gene: TRBV4-1; J gene: TRBJ1-1; clone size: .; D gene: .; CDR3 DNA: TGCGCCAGCAGCCAAGTGGGGAAAGGGAGAAGAGCTGAAGCTTTCTTT; CDR3 protein: CASSQVGKGRRAEAFF
V gene: TRBV5-1; J gene: TRBJ2-1; clone size: .; D gene: TRBD1; CDR3 DNA: TGCGCCAGCAGCTTGCTTGGACAGGGGAGGAATGAGCAGTTCTTC; CDR3 protein: CASSLLGQGRNEQFF
V gene: TRBV27; J gene: TRBJ2-1; clone size: .; D gene: .; CDR3 DNA: TGTGCCAGCAGTTTAACTAGCCCAGAGCAGTTCTTC; CDR3 protein: CASSLTSPEQFF
V gene: TRBV5-1; J gene: TRBJ2-1; clone size: .; D gene: .; CDR3 DNA: TGCGCCAGCAGCTCTGATCAGACTGGGGAGGCCAATGAGCAGTTCTTC; CDR3 protein: CASSSDQTGEANEQFF
V gene: TRBV25-1; J gene: TRBJ1-4; clone size: few; D gene: .; CDR3 DNA: TGTGCCAGCAGTGACGGGACACGACGATTATCAACTAATGAAAAACTGTTTTTT; CDR3 protein: CASSDGTRRLSTNEKLFF
V gene: TRBV27; J gene: TRBJ2-7; clone size: .; D gene: TRBD2; CDR3 DNA: TGTGCCAGCACCATGACTAGCGCGTCCTACGAGCAGTACTTC; CDR3 protein: CASTMTSASYEQYF
V gene: TRBV28; J gene: TRBJ2-5; clone size: .; D gene: .; CDR3 DNA: TGTGCCACAAGCAAGCAGACCAGGATGGTGGAGACCCAGTACTTC; CDR3 protein: CATSKQTRMVETQYF
V gene: TRBV18; J gene: TRBJ2-7; clone size: .; D gene: .; CDR3 DNA: TGTGCCAGCTCATCAATAGGGGGTAGGGCCTACGAGCAGTACTTC; CDR3 protein: CASSSIGGRAYEQYF
V gene: TRBV29-1; J gene: TRBJ2-4; clone size: .; D gene: TRBD2; CDR3 DNA: TGCAGCGTTGACTGGGCCCCAACTAGCGGGGAGGGCGGAAACATTCAGTACTTC; CDR3 protein: CSVDWAPTSGEGGNIQYF